The clone carrying this TCR beta chain occurred a few times. This record comes from a study of blood T cell repertoires in COVID-19. Whole-study context: Both acute and convalescent COVID-19 samples were obtained from the United States, Italy and Spain. Sample material is recorded as cDNA or gDNA derived from T cells, B-cell-depleted T cells, or PBMCs.

The authors' processing: Counts of nucleated cells, estimated from reference gene primer amplification, were obtained. The table came from immunoSEQ multiplex PCR; TCRdb's copy has only in-frame clones and leaves some out. V, J and clone size are those of that table, while D and trimming were read from the DNA. The sample lists 310,000 or so clones, around 84% occurring once. This receptor was obtained from a woman younger than 35 who had recovered from COVID-19. Sequencing was carried out using PBMCs or T cells enriched from blood (not recorded which).

CDR3 in DNA: TGTGCCTGGAGTGTCGGGGGGAATCAGCCCCAGCATTTT. Translated, it gives CAWSVGGNQPQHF. The chain recombines TRBV30 with TRBJ1-5; weak D call: TRBD1 (5 bases). Trimming removed 0 bases at V and 4 bases at J, with 7 bases between. Germline values: CDR1 GTSNPN, CDR2 SVGIG (reference sequence). There are 13 residues in the CDR3.